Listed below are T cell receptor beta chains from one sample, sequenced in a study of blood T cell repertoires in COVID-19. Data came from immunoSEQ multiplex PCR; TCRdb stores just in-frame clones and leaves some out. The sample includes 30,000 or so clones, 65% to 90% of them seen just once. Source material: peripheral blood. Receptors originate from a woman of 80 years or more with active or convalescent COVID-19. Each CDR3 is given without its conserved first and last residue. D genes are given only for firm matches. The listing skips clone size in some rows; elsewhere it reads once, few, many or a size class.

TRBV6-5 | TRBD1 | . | ASSPRDRDKQY
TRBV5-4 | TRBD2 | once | ASSLWGGFDEQY
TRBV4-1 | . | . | ASSHRDNGELF
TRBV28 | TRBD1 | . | ASRDRDGRSNSPLH
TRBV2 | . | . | ASSYRDKETQY
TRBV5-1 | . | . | ASSLGGQTNYGYT
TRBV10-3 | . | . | AITGREGEKLF
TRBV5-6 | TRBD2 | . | ASSYNGISRGGETQY
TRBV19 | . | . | ASSIQGPNQPQH
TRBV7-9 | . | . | ASSLSRGAYNEQF
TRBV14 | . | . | ASRGIGTEAF
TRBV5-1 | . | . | ASSLPGTIDPQGYT
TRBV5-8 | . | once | ASRTSGLAKNIQY
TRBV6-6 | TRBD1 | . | ASSRPGQGLSSYEQY
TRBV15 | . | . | ATSRPQGKDIQY